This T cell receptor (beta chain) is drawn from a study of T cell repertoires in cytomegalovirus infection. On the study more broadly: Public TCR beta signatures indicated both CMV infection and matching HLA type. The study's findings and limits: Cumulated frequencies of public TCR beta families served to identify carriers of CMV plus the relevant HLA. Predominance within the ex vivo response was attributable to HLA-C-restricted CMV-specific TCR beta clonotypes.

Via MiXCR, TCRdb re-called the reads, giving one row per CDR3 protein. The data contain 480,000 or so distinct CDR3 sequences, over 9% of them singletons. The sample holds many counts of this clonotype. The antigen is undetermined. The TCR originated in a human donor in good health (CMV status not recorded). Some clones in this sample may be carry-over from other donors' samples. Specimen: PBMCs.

As DNA, the CDR3 is TGTGCCAGCAGTTACTCGGCAGGCTCGAACACCGGGGAGCTGTTTTTT. Translating gives CASSYSAGSNTGELFF. The chain couples TRBV6-2 or TRBV6-3 to TRBJ2-2, with D uncertain. This CDR3 comprises 16 residues. Germline V gene data show CDR1 as MNHEY and CDR2 as SVGEGT. The V and J ends lost 0 bases and 0 bases respectively, with 8 bases between them.